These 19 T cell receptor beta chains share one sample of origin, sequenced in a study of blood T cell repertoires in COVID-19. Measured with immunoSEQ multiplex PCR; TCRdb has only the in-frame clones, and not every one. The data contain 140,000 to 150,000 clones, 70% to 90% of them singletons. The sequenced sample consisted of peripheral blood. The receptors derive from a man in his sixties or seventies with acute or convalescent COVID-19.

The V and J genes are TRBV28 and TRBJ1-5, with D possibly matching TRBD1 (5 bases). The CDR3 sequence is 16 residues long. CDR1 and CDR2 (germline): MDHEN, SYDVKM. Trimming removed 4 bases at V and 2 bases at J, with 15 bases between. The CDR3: CASSSQAGGGNQPQHF. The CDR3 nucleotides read TGTGCCAGCAGTTCCCAAGCCGGAGGGGGCAATCAGCCCCAGCATTTT.

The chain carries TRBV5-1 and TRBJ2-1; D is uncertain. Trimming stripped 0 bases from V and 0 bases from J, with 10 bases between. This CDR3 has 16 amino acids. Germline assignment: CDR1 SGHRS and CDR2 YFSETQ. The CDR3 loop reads CASSLGAQSSYNEQFF. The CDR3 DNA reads TGCGCCAGCAGCTTGGGGGCGCAAAGCTCCTACAATGAGCAGTTCTTC.

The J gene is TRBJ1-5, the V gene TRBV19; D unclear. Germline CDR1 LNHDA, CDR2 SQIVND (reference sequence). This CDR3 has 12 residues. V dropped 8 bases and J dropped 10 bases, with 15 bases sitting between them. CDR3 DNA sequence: TGTGCCAGTGGAGCCCACGATGGACCCCAGCATTTT. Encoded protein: CASGAHDGPQHF.

CDR3 sequence (DNA): TGTGCCAGCAGCTTGGACCCGGGACATCCATATGGCTACACCTTC. This translates into CASSLDPGHPYGYTF. This rearrangement joins TRBV5-5 to TRBJ1-2; perhaps TRBD1 as D (6 bases). The CDR3 sequence is 15 residues long. Trimming shortened V by 0 bases and J by 5 bases, and 14 bases separated the two germline ends. Germline assignment: CDR1 SGHKS and CDR2 YYEKEE (reference sequence). The full variable domain, with the rest looked up from reference TRBV5-5 and TRBJ1-2, is DAGVTQSPTHLIKTRGQQVTLRCSPISGHKSVSWYQQVLGQGPQFIFQYYEKEERGRGNFPDRFSARQFPNYSSELNVNALLLGDSALYLCASSLDPGHPYGYTFGSGTRLTVV.

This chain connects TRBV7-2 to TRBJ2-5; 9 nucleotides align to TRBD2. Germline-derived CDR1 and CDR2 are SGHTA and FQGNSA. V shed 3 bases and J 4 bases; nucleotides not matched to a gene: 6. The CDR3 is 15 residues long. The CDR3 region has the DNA TGTGCCAGCAGCTTCCCAGGGACTAGCTCAGAGACCCAGTACTTC. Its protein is CASSFPGTSSETQYF. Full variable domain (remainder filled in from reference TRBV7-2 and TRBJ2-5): GAGVSQSPSNKVTEKGKDVELRCDPISGHTALYWYRQSLGQGLEFLIYFQGNSAPDKSGLPSDRFSAERTGGSVSTLTIQRTQQEDSAVYLCASSFPGTSSETQYFGPGTRLLVL.

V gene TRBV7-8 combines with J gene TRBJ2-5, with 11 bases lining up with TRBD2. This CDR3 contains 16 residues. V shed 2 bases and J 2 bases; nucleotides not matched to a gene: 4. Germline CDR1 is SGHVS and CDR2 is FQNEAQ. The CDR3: CASSLPGTSGQETQYF. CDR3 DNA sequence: TGTGCCAGCAGCTTACCCGGGACTAGCGGTCAAGAGACCCAGTACTTC. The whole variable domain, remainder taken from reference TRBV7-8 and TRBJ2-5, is GAGVSQSPRYKVAKRGQDVALRCDPISGHVSLFWYQQALGQGPEFLTYFQNEAQLDKSGLPSDRFFAERPEGSVSTLKIQRTQQEDSAVYLCASSLPGTSGQETQYFGPGTRLLVL.

CDR3 nucleotides: TGTGCCAGCAGCGTAGCTACTTACAATGAGCAGTTCTTC. Translation: CASSVATYNEQFF. The rearrangement joins TRBV9 to TRBJ2-1; D unclear. Germline V CDR1 and CDR2: SGDLS, YYNGEE. V lost 0 bases, J lost 4 bases, and 5 bases lay in between. The CDR3 loop spans 13 amino acids.

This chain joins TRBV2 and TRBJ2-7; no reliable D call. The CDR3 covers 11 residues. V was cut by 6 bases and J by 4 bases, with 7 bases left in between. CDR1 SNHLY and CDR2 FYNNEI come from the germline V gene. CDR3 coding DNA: TGTGCCAGCAGGGAATATTACGAGCAGTACTTC. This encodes CASREYYEQYF. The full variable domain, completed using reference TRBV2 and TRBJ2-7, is EPEVTQTPSHQVTQMGQEVILRCVPISNHLYFYWYRQILGQKVEFLVSFYNNEISEKSEIFDDQFSVERPDGSNFTLKIRSTKLEDSAMYFCASREYYEQYFGPGTRLTVT.

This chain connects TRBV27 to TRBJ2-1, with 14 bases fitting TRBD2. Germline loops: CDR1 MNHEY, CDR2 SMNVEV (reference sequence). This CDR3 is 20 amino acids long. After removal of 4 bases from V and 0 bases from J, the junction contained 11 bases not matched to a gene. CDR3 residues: CASSSSGLAGVKSSYNEQFF. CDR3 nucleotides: TGTGCCAGCAGTTCGTCGGGACTAGCGGGAGTTAAGAGCTCCTACAATGAGCAGTTCTTC.

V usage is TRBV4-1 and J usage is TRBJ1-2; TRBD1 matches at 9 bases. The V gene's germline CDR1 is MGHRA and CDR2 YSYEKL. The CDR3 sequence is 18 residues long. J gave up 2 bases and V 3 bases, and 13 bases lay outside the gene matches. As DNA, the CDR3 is TGCGCCAGCAGCCAGGGCCCGGGACAGGGCTCTATAAACTATGGCTACACCTTC. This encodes CASSQGPGQGSINYGYTF.

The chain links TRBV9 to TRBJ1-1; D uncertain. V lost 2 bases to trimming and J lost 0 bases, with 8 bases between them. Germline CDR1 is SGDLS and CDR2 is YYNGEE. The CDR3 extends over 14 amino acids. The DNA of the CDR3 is TGTGCCAGCAGCGTCGGCAGGATGAACACTGAAGCTTTCTTT. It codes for CASSVGRMNTEAFF.

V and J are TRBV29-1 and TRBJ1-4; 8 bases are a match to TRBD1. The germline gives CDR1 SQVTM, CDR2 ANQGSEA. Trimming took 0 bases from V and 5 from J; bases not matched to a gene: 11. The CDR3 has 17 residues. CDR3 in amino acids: CSVEDGGTGTGNEKLFF. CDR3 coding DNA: TGCAGCGTTGAAGACGGGGGAACCGGGACAGGAAATGAAAAACTGTTTTTT.

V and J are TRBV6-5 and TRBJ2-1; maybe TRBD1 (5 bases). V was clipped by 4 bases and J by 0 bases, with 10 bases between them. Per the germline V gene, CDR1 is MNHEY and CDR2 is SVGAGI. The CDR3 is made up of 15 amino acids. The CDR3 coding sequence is TGTGCCAGCAGTTCTCCAGGGCGCTCCTACAATGAGCAGTTCTTC. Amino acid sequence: CASSSPGRSYNEQFF.

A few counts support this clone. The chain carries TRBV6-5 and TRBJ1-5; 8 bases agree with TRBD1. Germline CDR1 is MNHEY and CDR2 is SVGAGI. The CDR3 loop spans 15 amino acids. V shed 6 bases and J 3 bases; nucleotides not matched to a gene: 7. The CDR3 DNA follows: TGTGCCAGCAGAGCCGACAGGGGTCCCAATCAGCCCCAGCATTTT. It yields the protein CASRADRGPNQPQHF.

CDR3 amino acids: CASSLGRANEKLFF. The CDR3 bases are TGTGCCAGCAGCTTAGGCAGGGCCAATGAAAAACTGTTTTTT. The V call is TRBV5-4, the J call TRBJ1-4, with D perhaps TRBD1 (5 bases). Trimming left V 2 bases short and J 5 bases short, with 10 bases between. The CDR3 spans 14 residues. Germline values: CDR1 SGHNT, CDR2 YYREEE (reference sequence).

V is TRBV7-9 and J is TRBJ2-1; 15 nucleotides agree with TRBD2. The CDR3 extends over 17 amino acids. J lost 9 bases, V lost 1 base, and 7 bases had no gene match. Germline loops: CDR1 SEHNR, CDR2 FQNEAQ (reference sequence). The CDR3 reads CASSLEGLAGGNGEQFF. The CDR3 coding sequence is TGTGCCAGCAGCTTAGAGGGACTAGCGGGAGGAAACGGTGAGCAGTTCTTC. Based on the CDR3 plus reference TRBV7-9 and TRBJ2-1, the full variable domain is DTGVSQNPRHKITKRGQNVTFRCDPISEHNRLYWYRQTLGQGPEFLTYFQNEAQLEKSRLLSDRFSAERPKGSFSTLEIQRTEQGDSAMYLCASSLEGLAGGNGEQFFGPGTRLTVL.

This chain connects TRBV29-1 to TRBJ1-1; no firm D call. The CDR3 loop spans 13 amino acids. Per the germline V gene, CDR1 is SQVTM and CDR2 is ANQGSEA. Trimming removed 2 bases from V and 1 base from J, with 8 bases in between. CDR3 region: CSVEKLENTEAFF. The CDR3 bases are TGCAGCGTTGAAAAGCTAGAGAACACTGAAGCTTTCTTT.

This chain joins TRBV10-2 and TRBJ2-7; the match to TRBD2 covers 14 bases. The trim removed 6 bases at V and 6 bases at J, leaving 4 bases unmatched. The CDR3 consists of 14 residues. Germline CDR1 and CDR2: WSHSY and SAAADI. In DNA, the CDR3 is TGCGCCAGCAGGGGACTAGCGGGAGAAGCCGAGCAGTACTTC. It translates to CASRGLAGEAEQYF.

The CDR3 loop reads CASSFFQETQYF. In DNA form, the CDR3 reads TGTGCCAGCAGCTTCTTTCAAGAGACCCAGTACTTC. The chain uses TRBV7-6 and TRBJ2-5; D is uncertain. The CDR3 loop spans 12 amino acids. V gave up 3 bases and J gave up 2 bases, with 4 bases separating them. Germline assignment: CDR1 SGHVS and CDR2 FNYEAQ.